This passage covers 4 T cell receptor beta chains from one sample sequenced in a study of blood T cell repertoires in COVID-19. The method was immunoSEQ multiplex PCR; TCRdb's version includes in-frame clones alone and lacks a portion of them. The sample lists fewer than 250,000 clones, approximately 90% seen once, with 1.7% in the top ten. The sample was peripheral blood. All receptors derive from a man in his sixties or seventies with acute or convalescent COVID-19.

The chain recombines TRBV18 with TRBJ1-1; 8 nucleotides match TRBD1. With V trimmed by 3 bases and J by 1 base, 1 base remained unmatched. This CDR3 has 14 amino acids. CDR1 is KGHSH, CDR2 LQKENI, per germline. The CDR3 spells CASSPGTGNTEAFF. The CDR3 DNA sequence: TGTGCCAGCTCACCGGGGACAGGGAACACTGAAGCTTTCTTT. Drawing the rest from reference TRBV18 and TRBJ1-1, the complete variable domain is NAGVMQNPRHLVRRRGQEARLRCSPMKGHSHVYWYRQLPEEGLKFMVYLQKENIIDESGMPKERFSAEFPKEGPSILRIQQVVRGDSAAYFCASSPGTGNTEAFFGQGTRLTVV.

The V call is TRBV11-1, the J call TRBJ2-5; TRBD2 is a possible D gene (6 bases). CDR3 length: 14 residues. V was cut by 3 bases and J by 1 base, with 9 bases left in between. From germline, CDR1 is SGHAT and CDR2 FQDESV (reference sequence). The CDR3 nucleotides read TGTGCCAGCAGCTTTCATAGCGGCCAAGAGACCCAGTACTTC. Amino acids: CASSFHSGQETQYF.

The rearrangement uses TRBV14 and TRBJ1-4, with D possibly matching TRBD1 (5 bases). V was pared by 1 base and J by 8 bases, with 14 bases between. The length of the CDR3 is 15 residues. Germline CDR1 SGHDN, CDR2 FVKESK. The CDR3 nucleotides are TGTGCCAGCAGCCAAGCATGGCAGAACAGGGAAAAACTGTTTTTT. This translates into CASSQAWQNREKLFF.

This sequence joins TRBV3-1 (or the pseudogene TRBV3-2) and TRBJ1-6, with a possible D match to TRBD1 (5 bases). The CDR3 is 12 amino acids. In germline, CDR1 is LGHDT, CDR2 YNNKEL (reference sequence). V gave up 4 bases and J gave up 8 bases, with 6 bases separating them. The CDR3 region is CASSLRDSPLHF. The CDR3 DNA reads TGTGCCAGCAGCCTCAGGGATTCACCCCTCCACTTT.